This TCR beta chain came from a study of CD8 T cells in ankylosing spondylitis. Findings and limits, study-wide: Significant enrichment of disease-linked clones was reported in matched ankylosing spondylitis synovial fluid.

MiXCR, applied by TCRdb to the 5' RACE reads, yields one record per CDR3 protein. In the table there are about 30,000 distinct CDR3 sequences, about 5.2% of which are singletons. This clonotype was counted at least ten times. Its matching antigen is unknown. Trimming shortened V by 3 bases and J by 3 bases, and 9 bases separated the two germline ends. Germline V CDR1 and CDR2: SGDLS, YYNGEE. CDR3 length: 13 residues. Sequenced input: blood, either unsorted or a sorted T cell fraction (not recorded which). The sequence was obtained from a female donor with ankylosing spondylitis or in good health (not recorded which). This chain connects TRBV9 to TRBJ1-1; D might be TRBD1 (6 bases). The CDR3 DNA is TGTGCCAGCAGCGGCAAGGGGGACACTGAAGCTTTCTTT. It codes for CASSGKGDTEAFF.